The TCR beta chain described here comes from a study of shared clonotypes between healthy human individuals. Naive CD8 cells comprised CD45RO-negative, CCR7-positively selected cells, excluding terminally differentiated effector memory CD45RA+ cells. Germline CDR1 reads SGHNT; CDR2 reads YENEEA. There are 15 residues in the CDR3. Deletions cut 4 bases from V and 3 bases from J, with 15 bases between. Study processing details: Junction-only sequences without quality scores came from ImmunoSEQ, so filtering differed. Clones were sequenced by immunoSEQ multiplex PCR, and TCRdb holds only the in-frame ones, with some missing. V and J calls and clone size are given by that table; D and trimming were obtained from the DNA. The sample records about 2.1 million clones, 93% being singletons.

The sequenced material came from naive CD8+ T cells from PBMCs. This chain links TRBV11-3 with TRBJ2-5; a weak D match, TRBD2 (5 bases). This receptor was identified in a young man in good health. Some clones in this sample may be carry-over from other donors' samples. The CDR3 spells CASSSRAGSEETQYF. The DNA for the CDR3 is TGTGCCAGCAGCTCTCGGGCAGGTAGCGAAGAGACCCAGTACTTC.